This T cell receptor beta chain was identified during a study of radiotherapy plus CTLA-4 blockade in lung cancer. Overall study results and limits: Blood-borne expansion of tumor-derived TCR clones followed radiotherapy plus ipilimumab.

The data were produced by immunoSEQ multiplex PCR, yet TCRdb's version contains in-frame clones alone and is incomplete. The sample carries some 70,000 clones, about four fifths recorded once. The CDR3 has 13 amino acids. With V trimmed by 11 bases and J by 7 bases, 10 bases remained unmatched. CDR1 is ENHRY and CDR2 is SYGVKD in the germline V gene. With regard to this clone: Its antigen is currently unknown.

Sequences were derived from peripheral blood, sampled from a patient treated with radiotherapy plus ipilimumab. This TCR derives from a human donor with non-small cell lung cancer who had a partial response to radiotherapy plus ipilimumab. This chain joins TRBV10-3 and TRBJ2-1, with 8 bases that match TRBD2. CDR3 bases: TGTGCCGTAGAGCGGGAGAGTGAGAATGAGCAGTTCTTC. It encodes CAVERESENEQFF.